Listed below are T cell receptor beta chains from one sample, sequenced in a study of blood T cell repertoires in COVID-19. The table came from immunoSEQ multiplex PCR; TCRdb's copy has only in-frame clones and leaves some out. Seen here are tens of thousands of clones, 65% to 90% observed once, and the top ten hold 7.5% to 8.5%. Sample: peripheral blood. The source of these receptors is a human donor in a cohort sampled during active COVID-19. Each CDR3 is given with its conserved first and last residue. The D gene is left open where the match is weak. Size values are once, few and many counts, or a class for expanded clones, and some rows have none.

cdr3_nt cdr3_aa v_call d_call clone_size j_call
TGCGCCAGCAGCCAAGGGGTAACTAGTCCGTCCTACGAGCAGTACTTC CASSQGVTSPSYEQYF TRBV4-3 . . TRBJ2-7
TGTGCCAGCAGTTTGAAGAACAGGGTGAATGGCTACACCTTC CASSLKNRVNGYTF TRBV28 . . TRBJ1-2
TGTGCCACCAGTGATGGGGGGAAGAACTACGAGCAGTACTTC CATSDGGKNYEQYF TRBV24-1 . . TRBJ2-7
TGTGCCAGCAGCTTGGTAGCCTGGGATGAGCAGTTCTTC CASSLVAWDEQFF TRBV11-2 . . TRBJ2-1
TGTGCCAGCAGTAAAGGGTTTCTGGAGGGTGGCTACACCTTC CASSKGFLEGGYTF TRBV28 . . TRBJ1-2
TGCAGCGTTGAGGTAGCGGAGGCCGCAGATACGCAGTATTTT CSVEVAEAADTQYF TRBV29-1 . . TRBJ2-3
TGCAGCGCCAAGAAGGGGACGCAGGGGAGAGAGACCCAGTACTTC CSAKKGTQGRETQYF TRBV29-1 . once TRBJ2-5
TGTGCCTACCAGGGGACAGCTCACACTGAAGCTTTCTTT CAYQGTAHTEAFF TRBV30 TRBD1 . TRBJ1-1
TGTGCCAGCAGCTCTATCACAGATACGCAGTATTTT CASSSITDTQYF TRBV5-4 . once TRBJ2-3
TGTGCCAGCAGCTTAGGCGTCGTTGGGGCCAGATATGGCTACACCTTC CASSLGVVGARYGYTF TRBV11-3 . . TRBJ1-2
TGTGCCAGCAGCTTAGGAAATAGCGGGCTCTACAATGAGCAGTTCTTC CASSLGNSGLYNEQFF TRBV7-6 TRBD2 . TRBJ2-1
TGTGCCATCAGCCCATCCCGGGACAGCGGGACAGATACGCAGTATTTT CAISPSRDSGTDTQYF TRBV10-3 . . TRBJ2-3
TGCGCCAGCAGCTTACTAGGACTTGCGGATACGCAGTATTTT CASSLLGLADTQYF TRBV5-1 . . TRBJ2-3
TGTGCCAGCAGCCCCCGGACAGTCCCCAACGAGCAGTACTTC CASSPRTVPNEQYF TRBV7-2 . . TRBJ2-7
TGTGCCAGCAGTGGACAGGGGGATCAGCCCCAGCATTTT CASSGQGDQPQHF TRBV2 TRBD1 . TRBJ1-5
TGTGCCAGCAACATCGGACTAGCGGGAGTCAATGAGCAGTTCTTC CASNIGLAGVNEQFF TRBV6-5 TRBD2 . TRBJ2-1
TGTGCCAGCAGCCCGGGAGGGCGGGATTGGGACATTCAGTACTTC CASSPGGRDWDIQYF TRBV7-2 TRBD2 . TRBJ2-4
TGTGCCAGCAGCAAGGTTAGCTCCTACGAGCAGTACTTC CASSKVSSYEQYF TRBV21-1 . . TRBJ2-7
TGTGCCTGGAGTGCCCTGGCAGGCAATCAGCCCCAGCATTTT CAWSALAGNQPQHF TRBV30 . . TRBJ1-5
TGTGCCAGCAGCTTGGGTTTCGGGGGTTTGGGCAATCAGCCCCAGCATTTT CASSLGFGGLGNQPQHF TRBV7-2 . . TRBJ1-5
TGTGCCAGCAGCTCGACACCGGGACAGCAGTACGAGCAGTACTTC CASSSTPGQQYEQYF TRBV5-4 TRBD1 once TRBJ2-7
TGTGCCAGCAGCTTCTCTAGCGGACAAGAGACCCAGTACTTC CASSFSSGQETQYF TRBV5-4 TRBD2 once TRBJ2-5
TGCGCCAGCAGTTTGCTCGGGACAGGGACCTACGAGCAGTACTTC CASSLLGTGTYEQYF TRBV5-1 TRBD1 . TRBJ2-7
TGCGCCAGCAGCTTGGGACAGGGGGATGAAAAACTGTTTTTT CASSLGQGDEKLFF TRBV5-1 TRBD1 once TRBJ1-4
TGTGCCACCAGAGAAGGACAGGACCCGGGACTAGCGGGAGGTGACAAAAACATTCAGTACTTC CATREGQDPGLAGGDKNIQYF TRBV24-1 TRBD2 . TRBJ2-4
TGCGCCAGCAGCTTGGCCATCGGGGCCGGGGAGCTGTTTTTT CASSLAIGAGELFF TRBV5-1 . few TRBJ2-2
TGTGCCAGCAGCTACCAGGGGCCACCCGGAGATTATTTT CASSYQGPPGDYF TRBV2 . . TRBJ1-5
TGTGCCAGCAGTATAGGGACAGTAAGCATTCAGTACTTC CASSIGTVSIQYF TRBV12-3/TRBV12-4 TRBD1 . TRBJ2-4
TGTGCCAGCAGCCACGACTCGGGGAACAATGAGCAGTTCTTC CASSHDSGNNEQFF TRBV13 . . TRBJ2-1